This TCR beta chain appears in the sequencing data of a study of blood T cell repertoires in COVID-19. About the study: The analysed material was cDNA or gDNA that came from T cells, B-cell-depleted T cells, or PBMCs.

Measured with immunoSEQ multiplex PCR; TCRdb has only the in-frame clones, and not every one. This sample has 500,000 to 600,000 clones, with 85% to 90% found just once. V dropped 6 bases and J dropped 2; count of bases not matched to a gene: 12. Germline values: CDR1 MDHEN, CDR2 SYDVKM. The CDR3 length is 16 residues. This clone was seen just once. The chain recombines TRBV28 with TRBJ1-2, with 7 bases lining up with TRBD1. The receptor was derived from a woman aged 45-60 years with COVID-19, enrolled during active disease. The sample was peripheral blood. CDR3 region: CASSSRRDSQNYGYTF. The CDR3, as DNA: TGTGCCAGCAGCTCTCGACGGGACAGCCAGAACTATGGCTACACCTTC.